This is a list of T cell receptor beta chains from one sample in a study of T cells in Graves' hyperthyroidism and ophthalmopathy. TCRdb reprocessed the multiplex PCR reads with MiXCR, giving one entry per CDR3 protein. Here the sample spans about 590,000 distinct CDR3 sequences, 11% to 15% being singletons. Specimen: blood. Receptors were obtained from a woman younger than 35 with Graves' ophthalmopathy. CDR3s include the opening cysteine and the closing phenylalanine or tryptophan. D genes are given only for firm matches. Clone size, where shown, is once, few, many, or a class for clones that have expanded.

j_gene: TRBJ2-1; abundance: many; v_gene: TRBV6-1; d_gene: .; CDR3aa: CAINSYEQFF; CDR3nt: TGTGCCATCAACAGTTATGAGCAGTTCTTC
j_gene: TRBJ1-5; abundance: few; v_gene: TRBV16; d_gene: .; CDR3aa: CASSQWAGGEEPQHF; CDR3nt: TGTGCCAGCAGCCAATGGGCGGGGGGCGAGGAGCCCCAGCATTTT
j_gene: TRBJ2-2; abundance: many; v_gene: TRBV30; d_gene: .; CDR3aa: CAWKGGYAGELFF; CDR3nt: TGTGCCTGGAAAGGCGGGTATGCCGGGGAGCTGTTTTTT
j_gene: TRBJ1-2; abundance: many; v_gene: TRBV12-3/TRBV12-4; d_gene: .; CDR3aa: CASSLVLDSRYGYTF; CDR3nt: TGTGCCAGCAGTTTAGTTCTTGACAGCCGGTATGGCTACACCTTC
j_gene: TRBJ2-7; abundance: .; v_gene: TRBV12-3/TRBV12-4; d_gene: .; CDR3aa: CASRQGHEQYF; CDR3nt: TGTGCCAGCAGGCAGGGCCACGAGCAGTACTTC
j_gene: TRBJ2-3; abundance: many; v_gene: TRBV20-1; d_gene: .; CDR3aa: CSARGPPTSLDTQYF; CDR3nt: TGCAGTGCTAGAGGTCCACCTACTAGCTTAGATACGCAGTATTTT
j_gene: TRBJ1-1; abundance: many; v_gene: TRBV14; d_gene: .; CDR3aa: CASSHQGRTEAFF; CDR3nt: TGTGCCAGCAGCCATCAAGGGCGGACTGAAGCTTTCTTT
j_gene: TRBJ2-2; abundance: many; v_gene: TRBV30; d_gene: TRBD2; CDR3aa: CARKGTSSNTGELFF; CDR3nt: TGTGCCCGCAAGGGGACTAGCAGTAACACCGGGGAGCTGTTTTTT
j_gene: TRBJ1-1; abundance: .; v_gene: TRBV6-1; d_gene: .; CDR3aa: CASSEVAGGWENTEAFF; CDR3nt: TGTGCCAGCAGTGAAGTTGCCGGTGGTTGGGAGAACACTGAAGCTTTCTTT
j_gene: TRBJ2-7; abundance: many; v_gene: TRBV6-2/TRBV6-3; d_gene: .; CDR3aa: CASALELMGGSEQYF; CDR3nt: TGTGCCAGCGCCCTGGAGTTGATGGGGGGTTCCGAGCAGTACTTC
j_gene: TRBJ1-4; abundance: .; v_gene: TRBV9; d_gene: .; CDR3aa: CASSAPTGTEKLFF; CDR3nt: TGTGCCAGCAGCGCTCCGACCGGGACAGAAAAACTGTTTTTT
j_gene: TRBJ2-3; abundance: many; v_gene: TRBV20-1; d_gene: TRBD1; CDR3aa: CSASRDRVGGAQYF; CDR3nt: TGCAGTGCTAGTCGGGACAGGGTGGGAGGTGCGCAGTATTTT
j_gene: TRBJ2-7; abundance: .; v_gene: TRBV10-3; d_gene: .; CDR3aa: CAISEPDSPSYEQYF; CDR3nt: TGTGCCATCAGTGAGCCCGACAGCCCCTCCTACGAGCAGTACTTC
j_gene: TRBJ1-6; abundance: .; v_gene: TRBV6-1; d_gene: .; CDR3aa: CASSRSLYLNSPLHF; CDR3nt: TGTGCCAGCAGCCGATCGTTATACCTTAATTCACCCCTCCACTTT
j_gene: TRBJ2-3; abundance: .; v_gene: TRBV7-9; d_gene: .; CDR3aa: CASSLGFVEETDTQYF; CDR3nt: TGTGCCAGCAGCTTAGGGTTTGTAGAGGAAACAGATACGCAGTATTTT
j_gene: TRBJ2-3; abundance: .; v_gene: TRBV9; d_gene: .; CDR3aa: CASSSRKSGGTDTQYF; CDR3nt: TGTGCCAGCAGCTCCAGGAAAAGCGGAGGCACAGATACGCAGTATTTT
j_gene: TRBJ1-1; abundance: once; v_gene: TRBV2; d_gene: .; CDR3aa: CASRVGEVGTEAFF; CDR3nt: TGTGCCAGCAGGGTGGGGGAGGTAGGCACTGAAGCTTTCTTT
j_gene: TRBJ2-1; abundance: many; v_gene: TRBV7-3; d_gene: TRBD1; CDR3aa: CASSPGGINNEQFF; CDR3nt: TGTGCCAGCAGTCCAGGGGGTATCAACAATGAGCAGTTCTTC
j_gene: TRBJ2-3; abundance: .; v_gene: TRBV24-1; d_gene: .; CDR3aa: CATSEEREARTDTQYF; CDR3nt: TGTGCCACCAGTGAGGAGAGGGAGGCGCGCACAGATACGCAGTATTTT
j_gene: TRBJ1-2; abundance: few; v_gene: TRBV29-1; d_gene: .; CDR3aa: CSVASIRGSDGYTF; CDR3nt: TGCAGCGTTGCCTCGATAAGAGGTTCGGATGGCTACACCTTC
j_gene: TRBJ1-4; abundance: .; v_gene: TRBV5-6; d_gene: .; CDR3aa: CASSPTGVPTNEKLFF; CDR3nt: TGTGCCAGCAGCCCGACAGGAGTTCCCACTAATGAAAAACTGTTTTTT
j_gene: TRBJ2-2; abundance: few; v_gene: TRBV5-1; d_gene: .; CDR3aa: CASSLETPFGLIGELFF; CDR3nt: TGCGCCAGCAGCTTGGAAACGCCGTTCGGTTTAATCGGGGAGCTGTTTTTT
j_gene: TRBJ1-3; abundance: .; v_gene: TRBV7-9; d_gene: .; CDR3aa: CASSLSLGASFGGNTIYF; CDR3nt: TGTGCCAGCAGCTTATCTTTAGGAGCGTCCTTTGGTGGAAACACCATATATTTT
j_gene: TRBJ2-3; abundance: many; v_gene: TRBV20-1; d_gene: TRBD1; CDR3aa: CSARPGGSSTDTQYF; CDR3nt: TGCAGTGCTAGACCAGGGGGTTCTAGCACAGATACGCAGTATTTT
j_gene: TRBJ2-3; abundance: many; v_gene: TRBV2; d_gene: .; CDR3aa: CASGEQGIGTDTQYF; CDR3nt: TGTGCCAGCGGCGAGCAGGGAATCGGCACAGATACGCAGTATTTT
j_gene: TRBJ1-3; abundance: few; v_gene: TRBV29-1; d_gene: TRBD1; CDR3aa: CSVVPGQAKRERVYF; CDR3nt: TGCAGCGTTGTCCCGGGACAGGCCAAACGGGAACGGGTATATTTT